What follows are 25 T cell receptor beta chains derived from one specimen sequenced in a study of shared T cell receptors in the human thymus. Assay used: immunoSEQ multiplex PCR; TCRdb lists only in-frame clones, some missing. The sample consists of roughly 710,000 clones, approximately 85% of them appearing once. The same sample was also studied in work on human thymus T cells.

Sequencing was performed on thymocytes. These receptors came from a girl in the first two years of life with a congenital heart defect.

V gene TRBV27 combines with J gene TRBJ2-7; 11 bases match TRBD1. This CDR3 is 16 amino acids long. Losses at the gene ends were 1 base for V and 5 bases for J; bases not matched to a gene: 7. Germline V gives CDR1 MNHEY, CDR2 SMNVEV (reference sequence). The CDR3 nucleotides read TGTGCCAGCAGTTTATGTGGACAGGGGGCGAGTAACGAGCAGTACTTC. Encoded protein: CASSLCGQGASNEQYF.

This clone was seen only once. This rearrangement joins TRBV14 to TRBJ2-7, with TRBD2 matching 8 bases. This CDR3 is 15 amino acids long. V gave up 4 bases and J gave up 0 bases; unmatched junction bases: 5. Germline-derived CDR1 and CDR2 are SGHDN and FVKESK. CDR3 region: CASSLSGESSYEQYF. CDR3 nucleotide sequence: TGTGCCAGCAGCCTTAGCGGGGAGAGCTCCTACGAGCAGTACTTC. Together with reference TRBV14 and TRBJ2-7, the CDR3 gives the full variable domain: EAGVTQFPSHSVIEKGQTVTLRCDPISGHDNLYWYRRVMGKEIKFLLHFVKESKQDESGMPNNRFLAERTGGTYSTLKVQPAELEDSGVYFCASSLSGESSYEQYFGPGTRLTVT.

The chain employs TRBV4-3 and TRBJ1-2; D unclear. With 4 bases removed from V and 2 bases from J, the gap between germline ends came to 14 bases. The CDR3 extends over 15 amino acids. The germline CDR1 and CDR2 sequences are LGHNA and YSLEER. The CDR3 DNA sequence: TGCGCCAGCAGCCTGCAGAACCGGGGAAACTATGGCTACACCTTC. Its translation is CASSLQNRGNYGYTF.

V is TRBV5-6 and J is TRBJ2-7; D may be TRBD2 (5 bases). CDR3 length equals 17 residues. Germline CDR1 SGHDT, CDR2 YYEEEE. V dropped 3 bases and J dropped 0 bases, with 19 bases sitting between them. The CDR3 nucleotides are TGTGCCAGCAGCTGTGGCCGGGGTGGCGGGTGCTCCTACGAGCAGTACTTC. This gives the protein CASSCGRGGGCSYEQYF.

The chain's CDR3 is CASSSRSTEAFF. CDR3 nucleotide sequence: TGCGCCAGCAGCTCGAGGAGCACTGAAGCTTTCTTT. V and J are TRBV5-1 and TRBJ1-1; D call uncertain. CDR3 length equals 12 residues. The germline V and J ends were trimmed by 3 bases and 4 bases, with 7 bases remaining between them. Germline V gives CDR1 SGHRS, CDR2 YFSETQ.

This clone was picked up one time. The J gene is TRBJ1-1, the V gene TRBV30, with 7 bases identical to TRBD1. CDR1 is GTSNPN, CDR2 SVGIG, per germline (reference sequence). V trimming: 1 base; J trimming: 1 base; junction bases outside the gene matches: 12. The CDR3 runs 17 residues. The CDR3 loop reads CAWSEEGQGVKNTEAFF. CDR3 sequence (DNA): TGTGCCTGGAGTGAGGAGGGGCAGGGGGTAAAGAACACTGAAGCTTTCTTT.

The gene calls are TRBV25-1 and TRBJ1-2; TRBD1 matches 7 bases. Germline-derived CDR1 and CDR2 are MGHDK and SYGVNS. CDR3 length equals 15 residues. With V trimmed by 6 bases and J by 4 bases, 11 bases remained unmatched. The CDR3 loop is CASSVSSTGIYGYTF. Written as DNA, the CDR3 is TGTGCCAGCAGCGTTTCCTCGACAGGGATCTATGGCTACACCTTC.

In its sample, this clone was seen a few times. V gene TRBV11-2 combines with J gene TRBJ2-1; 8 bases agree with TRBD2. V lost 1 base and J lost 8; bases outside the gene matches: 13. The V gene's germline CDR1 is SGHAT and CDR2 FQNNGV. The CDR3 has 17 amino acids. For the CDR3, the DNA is TGTGCCAGCAGCTTAGGGTCCGCAGCGGGGGTTTTCGATGAGCAGTTCTTC. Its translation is CASSLGSAAGVFDEQFF.

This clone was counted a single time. The CDR3 spells CASSSDSRTATNTGELFF. CDR3 bases: TGCGCCAGCAGCTCGGACTCGAGGACAGCGACGAACACCGGGGAGCTGTTTTTT. The chain links TRBV5-1 to TRBJ2-2; tentatively, D is TRBD1 (6 bases). The V end was cut by 3 bases, the J end by 0 bases, with 18 bases between. The CDR3 length is 18 residues. Germline V gene sequence: CDR1 SGHRS, CDR2 YFSETQ.

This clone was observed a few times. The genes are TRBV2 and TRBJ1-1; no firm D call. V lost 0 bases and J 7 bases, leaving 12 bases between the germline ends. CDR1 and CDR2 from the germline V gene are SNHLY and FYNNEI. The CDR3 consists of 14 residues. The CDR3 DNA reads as TGTGCCAGCAGTGAAGCGGTGCGGCGGTATGAAGCTTTCTTT. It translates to CASSEAVRRYEAFF.

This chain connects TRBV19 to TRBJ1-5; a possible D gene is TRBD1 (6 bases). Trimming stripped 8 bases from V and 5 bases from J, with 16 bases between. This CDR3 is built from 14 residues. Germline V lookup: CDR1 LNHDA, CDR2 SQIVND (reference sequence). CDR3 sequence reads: CASCGGGRDQPQHF. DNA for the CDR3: TGTGCCAGTTGTGGGGGCGGAAGGGATCAGCCCCAGCATTTT.

The CDR3 loop is CSAYRQGIKYF. Here the CDR3 DNA reads TGCAGTGCCTATAGACAGGGAATTAAGTACTTC. The rearrangement joins TRBV20-1 to TRBJ2-4; 7 nucleotides match TRBD1. The CDR3 has 11 residues. J gave up 14 bases and V 6 bases, and 10 bases lay outside the gene matches. Germline values: CDR1 DFQATT, CDR2 SNEGSKA (reference sequence).

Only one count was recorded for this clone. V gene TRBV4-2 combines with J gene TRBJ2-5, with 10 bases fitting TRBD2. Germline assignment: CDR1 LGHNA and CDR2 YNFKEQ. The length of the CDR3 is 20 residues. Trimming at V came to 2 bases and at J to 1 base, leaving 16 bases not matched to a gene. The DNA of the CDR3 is TGTGCCAGCAGCCAACAGCACCGCGGTCGACTAGCGGGTTCCCAAGAGACCCAGTACTTC. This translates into CASSQQHRGRLAGSQETQYF.

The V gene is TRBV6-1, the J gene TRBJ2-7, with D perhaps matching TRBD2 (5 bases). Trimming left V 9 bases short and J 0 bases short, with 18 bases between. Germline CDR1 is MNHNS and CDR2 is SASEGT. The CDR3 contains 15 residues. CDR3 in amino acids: CASPSAGYYSYEQYF. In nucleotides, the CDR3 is TGTGCCAGTCCCAGTGCGGGCTACTACTCCTACGAGCAGTACTTC.

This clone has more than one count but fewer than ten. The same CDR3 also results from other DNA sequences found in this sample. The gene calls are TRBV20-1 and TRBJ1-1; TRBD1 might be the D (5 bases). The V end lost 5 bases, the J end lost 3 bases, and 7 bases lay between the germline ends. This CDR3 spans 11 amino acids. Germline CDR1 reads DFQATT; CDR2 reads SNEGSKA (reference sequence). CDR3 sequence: CSALRDTEAFF. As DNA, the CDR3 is TGCAGTGCTCTCAGGGACACTGAAGCTTTCTTT.

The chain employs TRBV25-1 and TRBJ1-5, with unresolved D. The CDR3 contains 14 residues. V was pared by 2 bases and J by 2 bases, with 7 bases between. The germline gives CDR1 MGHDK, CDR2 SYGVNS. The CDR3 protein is CASSEREGNQPQHF. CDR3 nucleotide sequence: TGTGCCAGCAGTGAAAGGGAGGGCAATCAGCCCCAGCATTTT.

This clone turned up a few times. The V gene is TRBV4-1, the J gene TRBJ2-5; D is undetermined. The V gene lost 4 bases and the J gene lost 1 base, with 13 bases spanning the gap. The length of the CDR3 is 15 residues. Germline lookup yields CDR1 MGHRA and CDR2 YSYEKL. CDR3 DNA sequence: TGCGCCAGCAGCCCACTGAGGAGCTTCCAAGAGACCCAGTACTTC. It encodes CASSPLRSFQETQYF.

CDR3 protein: CASSSTRPTKSYEQYF. DNA of the CDR3: TGCGCCAGCAGCTCGACCAGACCCACTAAGTCCTACGAGCAGTACTTC. The rearrangement joins TRBV5-1 to TRBJ2-7, with D uncertain. With 3 bases removed from V and 1 base from J, the gap between germline ends came to 17 bases. CDR1 and CDR2 (germline): SGHRS, YFSETQ. CDR3 size: 16 residues. The full variable domain, in which reference TRBV5-1 and TRBJ2-7 provide the parts outside the CDR3, is KAGVTQTPRYLIKTRGQQVTLSCSPISGHRSVSWYQQTPGQGLQFLFEYFSETQRNKGNFPGRFSGRQFSNSRSEMNVSTLELGDSALYLCASSSTRPTKSYEQYFGPGTRLTVT.

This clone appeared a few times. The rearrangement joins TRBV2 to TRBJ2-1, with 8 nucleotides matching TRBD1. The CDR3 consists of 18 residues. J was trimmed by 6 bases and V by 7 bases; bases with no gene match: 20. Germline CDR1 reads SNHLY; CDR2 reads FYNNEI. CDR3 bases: TGTGCCAGCAAGCTCCCCGGCGAAGACAGGGGTAAGATCAATGAGCAGTTCTTC. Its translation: CASKLPGEDRGKINEQFF.

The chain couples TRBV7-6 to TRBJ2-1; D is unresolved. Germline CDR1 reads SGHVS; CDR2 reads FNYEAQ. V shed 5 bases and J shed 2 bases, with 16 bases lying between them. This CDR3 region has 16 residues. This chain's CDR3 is CASSLNGSLPYNEQFF. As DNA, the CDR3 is TGTGCCAGCAGCCTAAATGGTTCTTTGCCCTACAATGAGCAGTTCTTC.

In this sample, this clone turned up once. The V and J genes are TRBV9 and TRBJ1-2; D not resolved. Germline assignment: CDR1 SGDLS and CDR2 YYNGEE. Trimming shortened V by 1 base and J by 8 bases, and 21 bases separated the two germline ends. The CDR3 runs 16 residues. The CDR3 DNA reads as TGTGCCAGCAGCGTATATAGTAACAGCCCCCAGAGAGGCTACACCTTC. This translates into CASSVYSNSPQRGYTF.

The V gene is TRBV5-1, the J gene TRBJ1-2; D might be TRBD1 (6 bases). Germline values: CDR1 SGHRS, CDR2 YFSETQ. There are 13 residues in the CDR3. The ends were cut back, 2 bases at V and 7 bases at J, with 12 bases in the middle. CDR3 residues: CASSFSQGGGYTF. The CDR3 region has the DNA TGCGCCAGCAGCTTTTCACAGGGTGGTGGCTACACCTTC.

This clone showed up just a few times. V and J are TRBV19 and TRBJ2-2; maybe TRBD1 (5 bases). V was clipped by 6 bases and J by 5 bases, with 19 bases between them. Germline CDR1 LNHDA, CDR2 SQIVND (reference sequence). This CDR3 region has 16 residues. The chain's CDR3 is CASSAGPPVGTGELFF. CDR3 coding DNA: TGTGCCAGTAGCGCAGGGCCTCCGGTTGGGACCGGGGAGCTGTTTTTT.

CDR3 DNA: TGCGCCAGCAGCTTGGGGGGGGGAGGGGCCGCTCCTATGAACACTGAAGCTTTCTTT. This encodes CASSLGGGGAAPMNTEAFF. This chain links TRBV5-1 with TRBJ1-1; maybe TRBD1 (5 bases). Germline values: CDR1 SGHRS, CDR2 YFSETQ. This CDR3 has 19 residues. The germline V and J ends were trimmed by 0 bases and 0 bases, with 21 bases remaining between them. The full variable domain, its missing parts supplied by reference TRBV5-1 and TRBJ1-1, is KAGVTQTPRYLIKTRGQQVTLSCSPISGHRSVSWYQQTPGQGLQFLFEYFSETQRNKGNFPGRFSGRQFSNSRSEMNVSTLELGDSALYLCASSLGGGGAAPMNTEAFFGQGTRLTVV.

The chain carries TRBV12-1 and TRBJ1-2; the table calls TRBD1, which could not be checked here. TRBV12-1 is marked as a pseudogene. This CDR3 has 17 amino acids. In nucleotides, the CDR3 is TGTGCCAGCGTCCACCGGGGGGAACAGGGGGCTAACTATGGCTACACCTTC. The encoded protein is CASVHRGEQGANYGYTF.